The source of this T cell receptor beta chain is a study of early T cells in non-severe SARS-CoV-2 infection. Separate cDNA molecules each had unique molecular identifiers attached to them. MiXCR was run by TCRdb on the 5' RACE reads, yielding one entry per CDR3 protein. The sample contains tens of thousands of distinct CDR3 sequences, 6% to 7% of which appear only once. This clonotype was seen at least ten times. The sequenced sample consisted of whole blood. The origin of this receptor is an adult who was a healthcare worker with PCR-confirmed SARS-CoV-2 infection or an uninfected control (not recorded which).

The CDR3 region has the DNA TGTGCCACCAGTGATTCCACATCCAACTATGGCTACACCTTC. It codes for CATSDSTSNYGYTF. The V gene is TRBV24-1, the J gene TRBJ1-2; D unresolved. Germline V gene sequence: CDR1 KGHDR, CDR2 SFDVKD. The ends were cut back, 2 bases at V and 2 bases at J, with 8 bases in the middle. This CDR3 region has 14 residues.